These 27 T cell receptor beta chains were all obtained from the same sample, sequenced in a study of T cell responses to AZD1222 COVID-19 vaccine. The table came from immunoSEQ multiplex PCR; TCRdb's copy has only in-frame clones and leaves some out. This sample has 130,000 or so clones; about 93% occur once, and the top ten carry 0.9% to 0.95%. The specimen was peripheral blood, collected on day 0 of AZD1222 vaccination. Receptor source: an adult in good health.

V is TRBV2 and J is TRBJ2-3; D is ambiguous. Germline assignment: CDR1 SNHLY and CDR2 FYNNEI. The CDR3 contains 15 residues. The V end lost 0 bases, the J end lost 0 bases, and 7 bases lay between the germline ends. In DNA, the CDR3 is TGTGCCAGCAGTGAAGCTTATCGGAGCACAGATACGCAGTATTTT. Translated: CASSEAYRSTDTQYF.

This clone has just a few counts. The rearrangement links TRBV10-3 to TRBJ1-1, with 7 bases lining up with TRBD1. The CDR3 totals 15 residues. The germline V gene has CDR1 ENHRY and CDR2 SYGVKD. J gave up 5 bases and V 4 bases, and 10 bases lay outside the gene matches. This CDR3 is CAISAGTAGLTEAFF. The CDR3 DNA reads as TGTGCCATCAGTGCCGGGACAGCGGGTCTTACTGAAGCTTTCTTT.

A single count supports this clone. The rearrangement uses TRBV19 and TRBJ1-2, with D possibly TRBD1 on 5 matching bases. Looked up from germline, CDR1 is LNHDA and CDR2 is SQIVND (reference sequence). V was trimmed by 3 bases and J by 5 bases, leaving 10 bases between them. This CDR3 region has 13 residues. Here the CDR3 DNA reads TGTGCCAGTAGTATGTCGGGGCAGTATGGCTACACCTTC. Its translation is CASSMSGQYGYTF.

This clone was detected only once. J is TRBJ2-3 and V is TRBV6-6; 14 bases line up with TRBD2. The J segment lost 4 bases and the V segment lost 5 bases, leaving 11 bases of the junction unmatched. CDR3 length: 18 residues. Germline V gene sequence: CDR1 MNHNY, CDR2 SVGAGI (reference sequence). The CDR3 DNA reads as TGTGCCAGCAGTCGCAGTCGGACTAGCGGGGGGAGGTCAGATACGCAGTATTTT. Amino acids: CASSRSRTSGGRSDTQYF.

The rearrangement links TRBV15 to TRBJ1-3; no firm D call. Deletions cut 0 bases from V and 1 base from J, with 16 bases between. This CDR3 has 18 amino acids. Germline loops: CDR1 LNHNV, CDR2 YYDKDF (reference sequence). The CDR3 protein is CATSRDPGLGASGNTIYF. The CDR3 DNA reads as TGTGCCACCAGCAGAGATCCTGGGTTAGGAGCTTCTGGAAACACCATATATTTT.

The V call is TRBV7-4, the J call TRBJ1-1, with a possible D match to TRBD1 (5 bases). Between the trimmed V and J ends, which lost 8 bases and 10 bases, there was a span of 11 bases. This CDR3 contains 10 residues. From germline, CDR1 is SGHVT and CDR2 SQSDAQ. Here the CDR3 DNA reads TGTGCCAGCCACCCGAGGGGAGCTTTCTTT. It specifies CASHPRGAFF.

J is TRBJ1-2 and V is TRBV12-5; maybe TRBD1 (6 bases). This CDR3 contains 15 residues. V was trimmed by 1 base and J by 4 bases, leaving 13 bases between them. CDR1 LGHNT and CDR2 FRNRAP come from the germline V gene. For the CDR3, the DNA is TGTGCTAGTGGTTTGGGTACAGGGTCTAGCTATGGCTACACCTTC. This encodes CASGLGTGSSYGYTF.

This chain connects TRBV5-5 to TRBJ2-3; TRBD1 is a possible D gene (5 bases). Trimming cost V 0 bases and J 0 bases, with 8 bases left between them. Germline loops: CDR1 SGHKS, CDR2 YYEKEE (reference sequence). The CDR3 contains 15 residues. Here the CDR3 DNA reads TGTGCCAGCAGCTTGGGGGGCCATAGCACAGATACGCAGTATTTT. Encoded protein: CASSLGGHSTDTQYF.

The chain couples TRBV3-1 (or the pseudogene TRBV3-2) to TRBJ1-1; D is undetermined. The CDR3 is 11 amino acids. Germline CDR1 LGHDT, CDR2 YNNKEL (reference sequence). V was clipped by 0 bases and J by 10 bases, with 6 bases between them. CDR3 sequence: CASSQEAGAFF. Here the CDR3 DNA reads TGTGCCAGCAGCCAAGAGGCAGGAGCTTTCTTT.

The genes are TRBV20-1 and TRBJ1-2; no firm D call. V was cut by 3 bases and J by 0 bases, with 2 bases left in between. CDR1 is DFQATT, CDR2 SNEGSKA, per germline (reference sequence). This CDR3 has 11 amino acids. The CDR3 is CSASTNYGYTF. For the CDR3, the DNA is TGCAGTGCTAGCACTAACTATGGCTACACCTTC.

The rearrangement uses TRBV5-1 and TRBJ2-5, with no clear D. The CDR3 covers 13 residues. Germline V CDR1 and CDR2: SGHRS, YFSETQ. The ends were cut back, 0 bases at V and 1 base at J, with 4 bases in the middle. In DNA form, the CDR3 reads TGCGCCAGCAGCTTGGGACCCCAAGAGACCCAGTACTTC. It specifies CASSLGPQETQYF.

The chain has TRBV9 and TRBJ1-5; D uncertain. Trimming stripped 0 bases from V and 4 bases from J, with 11 bases between. The CDR3 runs to 15 residues. Germline V lookup: CDR1 SGDLS, CDR2 YYNGEE. The CDR3 protein is CASSVDGGLNQPQHF. The DNA of the CDR3 is TGTGCCAGCAGCGTAGATGGAGGGTTGAATCAGCCCCAGCATTTT.

The chain employs TRBV5-5 and TRBJ2-7; D is unresolved. This CDR3 has 12 residues. V was pared by 0 bases and J by 3 bases, with 4 bases between. In germline, CDR1 is SGHKS, CDR2 YYEKEE (reference sequence). The CDR3 reads CASSLGVYEQYF. The CDR3 DNA follows: TGTGCCAGCAGCTTGGGAGTCTACGAGCAGTACTTC. Together with reference TRBV5-5 and TRBJ2-7, the CDR3 gives the full variable domain: DAGVTQSPTHLIKTRGQQVTLRCSPISGHKSVSWYQQVLGQGPQFIFQYYEKEERGRGNFPDRFSARQFPNYSSELNVNALLLGDSALYLCASSLGVYEQYFGPGTRLTVT.

The rearrangement uses TRBV7-7 and TRBJ2-5, with D unclear. The CDR3 is 13 residues long. The V end was cut by 3 bases, the J end by 3 bases, with 8 bases between. Germline assignment: CDR1 SSHAT and CDR2 FNYEAQ (reference sequence). In nucleotides, the CDR3 is TGTGCCAGCAGCTTCAATATGGAAGAGACCCAGTACTTC. Translated, it gives CASSFNMEETQYF.

This clone occurred once. V usage is TRBV7-9 and J usage is TRBJ1-2; no clear D. The CDR3 consists of 15 residues. V lost 8 bases to trimming and J lost 0 bases, with 16 bases between them. From germline, CDR1 is SEHNR and CDR2 FQNEAQ (reference sequence). Here the CDR3 reads CASGYSGIPNYGYTF. The CDR3 coding sequence is TGTGCCAGCGGGTACAGTGGGATTCCTAACTATGGCTACACCTTC.

This clone was observed a single time. This chain links TRBV28 with TRBJ1-3; D might be TRBD1 (6 bases). The V and J ends lost 8 bases and 3 bases respectively, with 14 bases between them. Germline V gives CDR1 MDHEN, CDR2 SYDVKM. The length of the CDR3 is 14 residues. CDR3 in amino acids: CASEGGAIGNTIYF. DNA of the CDR3: TGTGCCAGCGAAGGGGGGGCGATTGGAAACACCATATATTTT.

The chain recombines TRBV3-1 (or the pseudogene TRBV3-2) with TRBJ2-7; possibly TRBD1 for D (6 bases). With 4 bases removed from V and 4 bases from J, the gap between germline ends came to 11 bases. The CDR3 length is 13 residues. Per the germline V gene, CDR1 is LGHDT and CDR2 is YNNKEL (reference sequence). CDR3 coding DNA: TGTGCCAGCAGCCGCTCAAGGGGGTACGAGCAGTACTTC. It is translated as CASSRSRGYEQYF.

V gene TRBV5-6 combines with J gene TRBJ1-2, with 8 bases fitting TRBD1. CDR1 SGHDT and CDR2 YYEEEE come from the germline V gene. The CDR3 consists of 12 residues. V shed 4 bases and J 13 bases; nucleotides not matched to a gene: 9. The CDR3 DNA follows: TGTGCCAGCAGCCCGGGGACAGGTTCCAGCACCTTC. Encoded protein: CASSPGTGSSTF.

The chain carries TRBV30 and TRBJ1-2; no reliable D call. This CDR3 is 12 amino acids long. Germline V gene lookup returns CDR1 GTSNPN and CDR2 SVGIG (reference sequence). Trimming stripped 1 base from V and 7 bases from J, with 10 bases between. CDR3 in amino acids: CAWSDIVGGYTF. The DNA for the CDR3 is TGTGCCTGGAGTGATATAGTGGGTGGCTACACCTTC.

The chain has TRBV4-1 and TRBJ2-7, with a possible D match to TRBD1 (5 bases). V was pared by 4 bases and J by 7 bases, with 14 bases between. From germline, CDR1 is MGHRA and CDR2 YSYEKL. The CDR3 has 13 amino acids. CDR3 loop: CASSRNSKGEQYF. The CDR3, as DNA: TGCGCCAGCAGCCGAAACAGCAAGGGGGAGCAGTACTTC.

This sequence joins TRBV27 and TRBJ1-5, with TRBD1 matching 7 bases. CDR1 is MNHEY and CDR2 is SMNVEV in the germline V gene (reference sequence). The CDR3 is 13 amino acids. V lost 10 bases and J lost 3; bases outside the gene matches: 6. Here the CDR3 DNA reads TGTGCCACCTCAGGGGGGTTCAATCAGCCCCAGCATTTT. It encodes CATSGGFNQPQHF.

This clone was observed a single time. V gene TRBV27 combines with J gene TRBJ2-7; no firm D call. Between the trimmed V and J ends, which lost 6 bases and 3 bases, there was a span of 18 bases. CDR3 length equals 15 residues. From germline, CDR1 is MNHEY and CDR2 SMNVEV (reference sequence). The CDR3 bases are TGTGCCAGCAGGCCCGGGCCTAACACCCACTACGAGCAGTACTTC. Translating it yields CASRPGPNTHYEQYF.

The rearrangement links TRBV10-3 to TRBJ1-6; D might be TRBD1 (5 bases). V lost 7 bases to trimming and J lost 11 bases, with 12 bases between them. The CDR3 runs to 12 residues. CDR1 is ENHRY, CDR2 SYGVKD, per germline. As DNA, the CDR3 is TGTGCCATCACCCCCGGGGGGGCACCCCTCCACTTT. Translation: CAITPGGAPLHF.

V is TRBV7-9 and J is TRBJ1-5; no definite D call. V was cut by 5 bases and J by 2 bases, with 7 bases left in between. Germline CDR1 reads SEHNR; CDR2 reads FQNEAQ (reference sequence). The CDR3 covers 13 residues. In DNA, the CDR3 is TGTGCCAGCAGCCCGAAGGGCAATCAGCCCCAGCATTTT. Amino acid sequence: CASSPKGNQPQHF. The full variable domain, rest sourced from reference TRBV7-9 and TRBJ1-5, is DTGVSQNPRHKITKRGQNVTFRCDPISEHNRLYWYRQTLGQGPEFLTYFQNEAQLEKSRLLSDRFSAERPKGSFSTLEIQRTEQGDSAMYLCASSPKGNQPQHFGDGTRLSIL.

This chain uses TRBV19 with TRBJ1-6; TRBD1 matches at 7 bases. CDR3 size: 15 residues. J gave up 8 bases and V 7 bases, and 11 bases lay outside the gene matches. Looked up from germline, CDR1 is LNHDA and CDR2 is SQIVND (reference sequence). The CDR3 region has the DNA TGTGCCAGTACCCCAGGGGGGGCGCTATATTCACCCCTCCACTTT. This encodes CASTPGGALYSPLHF.

This chain connects TRBV27 to TRBJ1-2; 7 positions match TRBD1. Germline V CDR1 and CDR2: MNHEY, SMNVEV (reference sequence). The CDR3 runs to 12 residues. Germline trimming cut 3 bases from V and 8 bases from J; bases unmatched to any gene: 3. The CDR3 nucleotides are TGTGCCAGCAGTTTCAGGGGGGCGGGCTACACCTTC. It yields the protein CASSFRGAGYTF.

This rearrangement joins TRBV4-2 to TRBJ2-2, with 8 bases identical to TRBD2. Unmatched junction bases numbered 6, after V lost 0 bases and J lost 6 bases. CDR1 and CDR2 (germline): LGHNA, YNFKEQ. This CDR3 comprises 16 residues. CDR3 in amino acids: CASSQDASGGAGELFF. The CDR3 coding sequence is TGTGCCAGCAGCCAAGATGCCAGCGGGGGAGCCGGGGAGCTGTTTTTT.